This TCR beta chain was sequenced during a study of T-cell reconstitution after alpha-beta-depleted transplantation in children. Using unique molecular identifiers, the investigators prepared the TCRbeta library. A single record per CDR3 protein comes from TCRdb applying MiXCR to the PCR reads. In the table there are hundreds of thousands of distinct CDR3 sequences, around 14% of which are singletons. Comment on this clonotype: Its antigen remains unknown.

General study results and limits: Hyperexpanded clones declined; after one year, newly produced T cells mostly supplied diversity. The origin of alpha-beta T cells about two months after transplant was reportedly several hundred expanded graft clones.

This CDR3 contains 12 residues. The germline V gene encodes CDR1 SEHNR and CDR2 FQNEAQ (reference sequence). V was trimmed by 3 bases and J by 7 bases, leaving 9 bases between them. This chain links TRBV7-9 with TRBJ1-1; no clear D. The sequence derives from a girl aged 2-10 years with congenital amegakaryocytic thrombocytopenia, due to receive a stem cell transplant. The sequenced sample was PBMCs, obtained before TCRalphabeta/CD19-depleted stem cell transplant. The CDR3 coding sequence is TGTGCCAGCAGCTTTAACAGTCTTGAAGCTTTCTTT. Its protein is CASSFNSLEAFF.